These 22 T cell receptor beta chains were sequenced from one sample in a study of blood T cell repertoires in COVID-19. The table came from immunoSEQ multiplex PCR; TCRdb's copy has only in-frame clones and leaves some out. The data contain about 200,000 clones, 70% to 90% of them singletons. What was sequenced was peripheral blood. These receptors originate from a man in his 60s with acute or convalescent COVID-19.

Only one count was recorded for this clone. The chain joins TRBV19 to TRBJ1-4; weak D call: TRBD1 (5 bases). CDR3 length: 15 residues. Germline V gives CDR1 LNHDA, CDR2 SQIVND (reference sequence). V was cut by 3 bases and J by 7 bases, with 15 bases left in between. The CDR3 bases are TGTGCCAGTAGTATCAGGGATTTGGGAGGTGAAAAACTGTTTTTT. Its translation: CASSIRDLGGEKLFF.

This clone is categorized as medium-sized. The chain employs TRBV7-3 and TRBJ2-3; TRBD2 agrees at 10 bases. In germline, CDR1 is SGHTA, CDR2 FQGTGA. CDR3 length: 12 residues. V lost 5 bases, J lost 10 bases, and 3 bases stayed unmatched. For the CDR3, the DNA is TGTGCCAGCAGCGTGAGCGGGGGGGCGCAGTATTTT. It specifies CASSVSGGAQYF.

The chain has TRBV19 and TRBJ1-2; the D gene is possibly TRBD1 (6 bases). The CDR3 contains 13 residues. Trimming stripped 7 bases from V and 8 bases from J, with 17 bases between. Germline lookup yields CDR1 LNHDA and CDR2 SQIVND (reference sequence). The CDR3 region is CASIPGGGGGYTF. The CDR3 DNA reads as TGTGCCAGTATACCGGGGGGGGGCGGCGGCTACACCTTC.

The chain carries TRBV5-1 and TRBJ1-6; 7 bases match TRBD1. The germline V gene has CDR1 SGHRS and CDR2 YFSETQ. The V and J ends lost 4 bases and 0 bases, in that order; junction bases with no gene match: 7. The CDR3 is made up of 17 amino acids. The CDR3 reads CASSPNRQGSYNSPLHF. The CDR3, as DNA: TGCGCCAGCAGCCCCAACCGACAGGGCTCCTATAATTCACCCCTCCACTTT.

The chain joins TRBV18 to TRBJ1-1, with 8 bases lining up with TRBD1. The junction had 7 bases not matched to a gene; V was cut back by 5 bases and J by 5 bases. Germline-derived CDR1 and CDR2 are KGHSH and LQKENI. The CDR3 length is 14 residues. The CDR3 nucleotides read TGTGCCAGCTCATCCTATACAGGGGGAACTGAAGCTTTCTTT. It encodes CASSSYTGGTEAFF.

The CDR3 sequence: CASSPDRGRGTGELFF. The CDR3 DNA reads as TGTGCCAGCAGTCCGGACAGGGGGCGAGGTACCGGGGAGCTGTTTTTT. The chain is built from TRBV28 and TRBJ2-2; 11 bases map to TRBD1. Per germline, CDR1 MDHEN and CDR2 SYDVKM. CDR3 length: 16 residues. V was clipped by 5 bases and J by 5 bases; unmatched bases: 7.

The chain recombines TRBV29-1 with TRBJ2-5; a possible D gene is TRBD2 (6 bases). Germline V gives CDR1 SQVTM, CDR2 ANQGSEA. The CDR3 extends over 13 amino acids. V was shortened by 7 bases and J by 5 bases, with 17 bases between the two germline ends. CDR3 nucleotide sequence: TGCAGCGCCGCGACCGGGGCGGGGGAGACCCAGTACTTC. Protein: CSAATGAGETQYF.

The chain uses TRBV7-9 and TRBJ2-5, with 9 positions matching TRBD2. The CDR3 extends over 15 amino acids. The germline V gene has CDR1 SEHNR and CDR2 FQNEAQ (reference sequence). Trimming cost V 4 bases and J 5 bases; bases outside gene matches: 8. CDR3 amino acids: CASSSGISGSETQYF. The CDR3 DNA is TGTGCCAGCAGCTCTGGTATTAGCGGGAGTGAGACCCAGTACTTC.

The V and J genes are TRBV5-6 and TRBJ2-1; 7 positions agree with TRBD1. J was trimmed by 5 bases and V by 5 bases; bases with no gene match: 13. Germline loops: CDR1 SGHDT, CDR2 YYEEEE. This CDR3 comprises 16 residues. CDR3 residues: CASSFDRVSAHNEQFF. For the CDR3, the DNA is TGTGCCAGCAGTTTCGACAGGGTTTCGGCCCACAATGAGCAGTTCTTC.

This chain links TRBV6-5 with TRBJ1-1, with TRBD1 identical over 7 bases. The CDR3 has 14 residues. Germline CDR1 reads MNHEY; CDR2 reads SVGAGI. Germline trimming cut 0 bases from V and 6 bases from J; bases unmatched to any gene: 4. CDR3 residues: CASSYSATGPEAFF. The CDR3 coding sequence is TGTGCCAGCAGTTACTCGGCGACAGGGCCTGAAGCTTTCTTT.

This clone was found once. The chain recombines TRBV5-1 with TRBJ2-7; 10 positions match TRBD1. Trimming at V came to 1 base and at J to 4 bases, leaving 5 bases not matched to a gene. The CDR3 has 15 amino acids. Germline values: CDR1 SGHRS, CDR2 YFSETQ. DNA of the CDR3: TGCGCCAGCAGCTTGTCGACAGGGGGCTCATACGAGCAGTACTTC. Amino acids: CASSLSTGGSYEQYF.

The V and J genes are TRBV7-6 and TRBJ1-1; D is ambiguous. The germline CDR1 and CDR2 sequences are SGHVS and FNYEAQ. V lost 2 bases and J lost 2, with 6 bases in between. CDR3 size: 13 residues. The CDR3 loop reads CASSLQENTEAFF. The DNA of the CDR3 is TGTGCCAGCAGCTTACAGGAAAACACTGAAGCTTTCTTT. Supplemented by reference TRBV7-6 and TRBJ1-1, the full variable domain reads GAGVSQSPRYKVTKRGQDVALRCDPISGHVSLYWYRQALGQGPEFLTYFNYEAQQDKSGLPNDRFSAERPEGSISTLTIQRTEQRDSAMYRCASSLQENTEAFFGQGTRLTVV.

CDR3 region: CASSQSQGGGTEKLFF. In nucleotides, the CDR3 is TGTGCCAGCTCACAATCCCAAGGGGGGGGCACTGAAAAACTGTTTTTT. The rearrangement joins TRBV18 to TRBJ1-4; possible D gene TRBD1, 6 bases. V lost 4 bases and J lost 7, with 19 bases in between. The CDR3 is made up of 16 amino acids. Looked up from germline, CDR1 is KGHSH and CDR2 is LQKENI.

This clone occurred a few times. This chain joins TRBV2 and TRBJ1-4; the D gene is possibly TRBD1 (6 bases). With 6 bases removed from V and 3 bases from J, the gap between germline ends came to 17 bases. CDR1 is SNHLY and CDR2 is FYNNEI in the germline V gene. The CDR3 has 16 amino acids. The DNA of the CDR3 is TGTGCCAGCAGCGACCCGGCCAGGGGATCTAATGAAAAACTGTTTTTT. Translation: CASSDPARGSNEKLFF.

The chain carries TRBV18 and TRBJ1-4; 7 bases agree with TRBD1. This CDR3 comprises 18 residues. Germline CDR1 reads KGHSH; CDR2 reads LQKENI. Trimming removed 6 bases from V and 0 bases from J; junction bases left unmatched: 13. The CDR3 loop is CASSQGQTHSATNEKLFF. CDR3 nucleotides: TGTGCCAGCTCCCAGGGACAGACCCATTCCGCAACTAATGAAAAACTGTTTTTT.

The rearrangement links TRBV5-1 to TRBJ1-1, with 7 bases that match TRBD1. The V segment lost 4 bases and the J segment 3 bases; nucleotides outside the gene matches: 12. Germline V lookup: CDR1 SGHRS, CDR2 YFSETQ. The CDR3 consists of 16 residues. The CDR3 DNA follows: TGCGCCAGCAGCGAAAAAACAGGTCAGGGGGACACTGAAGCTTTCTTT. This translates into CASSEKTGQGDTEAFF. The full variable domain, with the rest looked up from reference TRBV5-1 and TRBJ1-1, is KAGVTQTPRYLIKTRGQQVTLSCSPISGHRSVSWYQQTPGQGLQFLFEYFSETQRNKGNFPGRFSGRQFSNSRSEMNVSTLELGDSALYLCASSEKTGQGDTEAFFGQGTRLTVV.

The J gene is TRBJ2-6, the V gene TRBV5-1, with D uncertain. The germline gives CDR1 SGHRS, CDR2 YFSETQ. The CDR3 sequence is 15 residues long. V was clipped by 4 bases and J by 2 bases, with 10 bases between them. This CDR3 is CASSDLRTGANVLTF. The CDR3 DNA follows: TGCGCCAGCAGCGATCTACGAACTGGGGCCAACGTCCTGACTTTC.

The rearrangement uses TRBV24-1 and TRBJ2-1, with 8 bases lining up with TRBD2. J lost 4 bases, V lost 4 bases, and 8 bases had no gene match. Germline values: CDR1 KGHDR, CDR2 SFDVKD. The CDR3 runs 16 residues. CDR3 sequence: CATSDPGLAGYNEQFF. CDR3 DNA sequence: TGTGCCACCAGTGACCCTGGACTAGCTGGGTACAATGAGCAGTTCTTC.

The V and J genes are TRBV7-2 and TRBJ2-7; no reliable D call. This CDR3 region has 13 residues. Germline V lookup: CDR1 SGHTA, CDR2 FQGNSA. Trimming shortened V by 3 bases and J by 4 bases, and 10 bases separated the two germline ends. As DNA, the CDR3 is TGTGCCAGCAGCTTGCCTCAGAGGTACGAGCAGTACTTC. It encodes CASSLPQRYEQYF.

This chain connects TRBV4-1 to TRBJ1-1, with 9 bases matching TRBD1. The germline V gene encodes CDR1 MGHRA and CDR2 YSYEKL. With V trimmed by 2 bases and J by 6 bases, 10 bases remained unmatched. The CDR3 consists of 16 residues. The CDR3 is CASSQFTGTGRSEAFF. In DNA, the CDR3 is TGCGCCAGCAGCCAATTCACCGGGACAGGGAGATCTGAAGCTTTCTTT.

This chain joins TRBV7-2 and TRBJ2-1; TRBD2 matches 12 bases. Losses at the gene ends were 2 bases for V and 7 bases for J; bases not matched to a gene: 6. Germline assignment: CDR1 SGHTA and CDR2 FQGNSA. This CDR3 is 16 amino acids long. CDR3 sequence reads: CASSLLAGGPGNEQFF. The CDR3 DNA is TGTGCCAGCAGCTTACTAGCGGGAGGGCCGGGGAATGAGCAGTTCTTC.

The V and J genes are TRBV25-1 and TRBJ2-1; unclear D gene. This CDR3 is built from 15 residues. Germline-derived CDR1 and CDR2 are MGHDK and SYGVNS. V lost 5 bases, J lost 0 bases, and 11 bases lay in between. CDR3 nucleotide sequence: TGTGCCAGCAGTCGCAGCGAGAGCTCCTACAATGAGCAGTTCTTC. This gives the protein CASSRSESSYNEQFF.